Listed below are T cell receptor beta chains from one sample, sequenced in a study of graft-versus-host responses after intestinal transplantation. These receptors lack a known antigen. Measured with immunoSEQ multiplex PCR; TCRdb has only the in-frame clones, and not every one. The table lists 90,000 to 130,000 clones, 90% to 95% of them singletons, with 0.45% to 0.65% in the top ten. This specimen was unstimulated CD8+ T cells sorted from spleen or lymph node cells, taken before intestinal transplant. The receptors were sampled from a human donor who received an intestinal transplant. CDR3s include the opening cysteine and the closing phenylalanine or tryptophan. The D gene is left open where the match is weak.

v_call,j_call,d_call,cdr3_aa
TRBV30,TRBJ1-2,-,CAWNIGRGYTF
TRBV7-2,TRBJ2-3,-,CASSLETIPHTDTQYF
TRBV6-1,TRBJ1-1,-,CASSYGTEAFF
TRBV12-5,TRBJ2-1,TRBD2,CASGAGTSGKDEQFF
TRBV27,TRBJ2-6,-,CASRSPTGTGANVLTF
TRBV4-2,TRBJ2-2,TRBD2,CASSQTSGRAGELFF
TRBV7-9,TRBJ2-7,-,CASSYSSEQYF
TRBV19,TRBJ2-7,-,CASSFGTDYEQYF
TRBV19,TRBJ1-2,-,CASSISRVSYGYTF
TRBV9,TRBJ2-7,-,CASSPHKGAYEQYF
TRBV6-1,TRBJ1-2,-,CASSETGAAGYTF
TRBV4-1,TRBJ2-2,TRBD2,CASSQGGGLLPGELFF
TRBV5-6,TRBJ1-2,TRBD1,CAWGQGGSGYTF
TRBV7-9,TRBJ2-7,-,CASSPPLWHSAYEQYF
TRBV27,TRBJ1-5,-,CASSLTYSNQPQHF
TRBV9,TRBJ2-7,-,CASSVEATSYEQYF
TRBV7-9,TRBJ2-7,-,CASSDPQEPDTEIYEQYF
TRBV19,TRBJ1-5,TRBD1,CASSPGTGGYQPQHF
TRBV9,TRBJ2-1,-,CASSVADEQFF
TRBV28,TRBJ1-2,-,CASTYRVGIDGYTF
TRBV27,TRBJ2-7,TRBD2,CASSLRASGTYEQYF
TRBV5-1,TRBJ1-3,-,CASSLGTDRTIYF
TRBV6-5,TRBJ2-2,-,CASSYRPGNTGELFF